This TCR beta chain is drawn from a study of graft-versus-host responses after intestinal transplantation. CDR3 length: 13 residues. V lost 0 bases and J lost 3, with 6 bases in between. Germline V gene data show CDR1 as SGHAT and CDR2 as FQNNGV. Processed graft tissue released its intraepithelial and lamina propria lymphocytes. Profiling relied on immunoSEQ multiplex PCR, and the TCRdb table lists in-frame clones only, not all of them. The table shows roughly 20,000 clones, with around 76% occurring only once. The input for sequencing was ileum tissue, taken roughly 21 days after intestinal transplant. V usage is TRBV11-2 and J usage is TRBJ2-7; D unresolved. The sequence was collected from a human patient who received an intestinal transplant, so some T cells may come from the graft donor. The CDR3 DNA reads TGTGCCAGCAGCTTAGATCAGAACTACGAGCAGTACTTC. Its translation is CASSLDQNYEQYF.